This T cell receptor (beta chain) was sequenced during a study of T cells after yellow fever vaccination. This CDR3 comprises 15 residues. Looked up from germline, CDR1 is MNHEY and CDR2 is SVGAGI. Trimming left V 2 bases short and J 8 bases short, with 16 bases between. Regarding this clonotype: The antigen is undetermined.

UMIs and a universal primer site were added when TCR cDNA was made by 5'RACE template switching. TCRdb reanalysed the 5' RACE reads using MiXCR and keeps one entry per CDR3 protein. This repertoire shows around 100,000 distinct CDR3 sequences, 8.4% found once; its top ten account for roughly 27%. Study conclusions and caveats: Contamination by abundant bulk-population clonotypes could be present in FACS-sorted repertoires.

This sequence was found in a young man who received the YFV17D yellow fever vaccine. The chain employs TRBV6-5 and TRBJ2-1; possibly TRBD1 or TRBD2 for D (5 bases each). The sample consisted of CD8+ T cells sorted from PBMCs, taken 45 days after the yellow fever booster vaccination. Here the CDR3 reads CASSYMFGALDEQFF. CDR3 nucleotides: TGTGCCAGCAGTTACATGTTCGGGGCACTCGATGAGCAGTTCTTC.